This T cell receptor beta chain was identified in a study of CD8+CD57+ T cells in acquired aplastic anemia. Study background: Yields of DNA that came from sorted CD4+ and CD8+ cells averaged roughly 3.2 ug.

Researchers used genomic DNA as the template to profile TCR beta VDJ and CDR3. TCRdb re-analysed the reads in MiXCR, keeping a single row per CDR3 protein. The sample consists of about 200,000 distinct CDR3 sequences, roughly 35% of them appearing once. The table lists this clonotype with many counts. V gave up 3 bases and J gave up 0 bases, with 8 bases separating them. This CDR3 is 14 amino acids long. Germline assignment: CDR1 LNHDA and CDR2 SQIVND (reference sequence). This receptor was obtained from a human donor in good health, serving as a control. Material for sequencing was sorted CD4+, CD8+, or CD8+CD57+ T cells (not recorded which) from PBMCs. V gene TRBV19 combines with J gene TRBJ1-1; the D gene is possibly TRBD1 (5 bases). CDR3 region: CASSIDRLNTEAFF. In DNA, the CDR3 is TGTGCCAGTAGTATTGACAGACTGAACACTGAAGCTTTCTTT. The entire variable domain, with the rest obtained from reference TRBV19 and TRBJ1-1, is as follows: DGGITQSPKYLFRKEGQNVTLSCEQNLNHDAMYWYRQDPGQGLRLIYYSQIVNDFQKGDIAEGYSVSREKKESFPLTVTSAQKNPTAFYLCASSIDRLNTEAFFGQGTRLTVV.